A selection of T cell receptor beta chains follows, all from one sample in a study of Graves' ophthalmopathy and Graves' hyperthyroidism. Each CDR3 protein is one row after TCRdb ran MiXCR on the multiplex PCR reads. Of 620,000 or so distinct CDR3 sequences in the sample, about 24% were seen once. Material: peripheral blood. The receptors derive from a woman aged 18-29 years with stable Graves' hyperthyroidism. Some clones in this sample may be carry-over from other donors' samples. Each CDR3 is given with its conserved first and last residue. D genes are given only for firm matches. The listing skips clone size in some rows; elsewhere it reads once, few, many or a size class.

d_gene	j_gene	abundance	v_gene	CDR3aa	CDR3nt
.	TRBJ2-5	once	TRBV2	CASNKQGGEETQYF	TGTGCCAGCAATAAACAGGGGGGGGAAGAGACCCAGTACTTC
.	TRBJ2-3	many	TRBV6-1	CASSDDQRGTDTQYF	TGTGCCAGCAGTGATGACCAGCGGGGCACAGATACGCAGTATTTT
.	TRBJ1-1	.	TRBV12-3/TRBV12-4	CASSTTEVLNTEAFF	TGTGCCAGCAGTACGACAGAAGTCTTGAACACTGAAGCTTTCTTT
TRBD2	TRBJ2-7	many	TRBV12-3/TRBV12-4	CASSPYLAGGYEQYF	TGTGCCAGCAGTCCATACTTAGCGGGGGGCTACGAGCAGTACTTC
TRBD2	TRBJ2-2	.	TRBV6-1	CVSASSGRANTGELFF	TGTGTCAGCGCGTCTAGCGGGAGGGCGAACACCGGGGAGCTGTTTTTT
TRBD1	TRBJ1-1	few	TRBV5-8	CTSSFDRGYTEAFF	TGTACCAGCAGCTTCGACAGGGGCTACACTGAAGCTTTCTTT
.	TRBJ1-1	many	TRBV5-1	CASSLEQGNTEAFF	TGCGCCAGCAGCTTGGAACAGGGGAACACTGAAGCTTTCTTT
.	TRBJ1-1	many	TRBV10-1	CASREGVDTEAFF	TGCGCCAGCCGGGAGGGAGTCGACACTGAAGCTTTCTTT
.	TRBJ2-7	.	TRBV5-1	CASSLNPDRREQYF	TGCGCCAGCAGCTTGAACCCCGACAGGAGAGAGCAGTACTTC
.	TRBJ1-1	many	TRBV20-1	CSSTAGTPRTEAFF	TGCAGCTCAACTGCAGGGACCCCTCGCACTGAAGCTTTCTTT
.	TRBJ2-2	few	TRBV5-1	CASTLRQTGELFF	TGCGCCAGCACCCTCCGACAGACCGGGGAGCTGTTTTTT
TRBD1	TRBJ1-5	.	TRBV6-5	CASSYEGGWNQPQHF	TGTGCCAGCAGTTATGAAGGGGGCTGGAATCAGCCCCAGCATTTT
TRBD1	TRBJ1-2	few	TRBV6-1	CASNDRGWGYTF	TGTGCCAGCAATGACAGGGGTTGGGGCTACACCTTC
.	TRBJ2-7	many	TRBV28	CASSFWAGSYEQYF	TGTGCCAGCAGTTTTTGGGCAGGCTCCTACGAGCAGTACTTC
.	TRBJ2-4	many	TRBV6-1	CASRLSWTDKNIQYF	TGTGCCAGCAGACTAAGTTGGACAGATAAAAACATTCAGTACTTC
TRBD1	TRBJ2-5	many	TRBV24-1	CATSADRGYQETQYF	TGTGCCACCAGTGCGGACAGGGGATACCAAGAGACCCAGTACTTC
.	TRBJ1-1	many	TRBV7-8	CASSLAGELAAFF	TGTGCCAGCAGCTTAGCCGGGGAGCTAGCAGCTTTCTTT
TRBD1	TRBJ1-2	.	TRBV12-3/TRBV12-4	CASSLWDRASWYGYTF	TGTGCCAGCAGTTTATGGGACAGGGCTTCTTGGTATGGCTACACCTTC
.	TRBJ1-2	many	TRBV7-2	CASSPTWGRSYGYTF	TGTGCCAGCAGCCCTACCTGGGGGCGGTCCTATGGCTACACCTTC
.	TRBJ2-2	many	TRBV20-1	CSSKGEFTGELFF	TGCAGTTCAAAGGGTGAATTCACCGGGGAGCTGTTTTTT
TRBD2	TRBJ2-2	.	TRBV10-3	CAIRGLASNTGELFF	TGTGCCATCAGGGGACTAGCCTCGAACACCGGGGAGCTGTTTTTT
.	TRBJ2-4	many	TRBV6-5	CASSYPLGTDKNIQYF	TGTGCCAGCAGTTACCCGTTAGGGACCGACAAAAACATTCAGTACTTC
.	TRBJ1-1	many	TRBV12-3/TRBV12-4	CASSFEGGTEAFF	TGTGCCAGCAGTTTTGAGGGAGGCACTGAAGCTTTCTTT
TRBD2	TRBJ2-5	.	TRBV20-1	CSATSRGAGEETQYF	TGCAGTGCTACCTCGAGGGGAGCGGGAGAAGAGACCCAGTACTTC
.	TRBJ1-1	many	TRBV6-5	CASSYSGRGRDTEAFF	TGTGCCAGCAGTTACTCGGGTCGGGGTAGGGACACTGAAGCTTTCTTT
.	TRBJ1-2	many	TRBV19	CASSPGQLEIYGYTF	TGTGCCAGTAGTCCCGGACAACTGGAAATCTATGGCTACACCTTC
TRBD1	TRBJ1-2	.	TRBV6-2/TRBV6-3	CASSYSAWTGSYGYTF	TGTGCCAGCAGTTACTCGGCGTGGACAGGGAGCTATGGCTACACCTTC
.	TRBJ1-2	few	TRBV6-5	CASSYSGGEGYGYTF	TGTGCCAGCAGTTACTCAGGGGGTGAAGGCTATGGCTACACCTTC
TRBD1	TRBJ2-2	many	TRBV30	CAWRTIQGIGGELFF	TGTGCCTGGAGGACAATACAGGGGATCGGCGGGGAGCTGTTTTTT
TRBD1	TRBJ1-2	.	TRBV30	CAWSFPGQGVGYTF	TGTGCCTGGAGTTTTCCGGGACAGGGGGTTGGCTACACCTTC
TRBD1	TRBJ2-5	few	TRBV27	CASSFDSRDSQETQYF	TGTGCCAGCAGTTTCGACTCCCGGGACAGCCAAGAGACCCAGTACTTC
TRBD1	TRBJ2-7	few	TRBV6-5	CASSLDRVGREQYF	TGTGCCAGCAGTTTGGACAGGGTGGGACGCGAGCAGTACTTC
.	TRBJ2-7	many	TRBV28	CASSLPGLTNSYEQYF	TGTGCCAGCAGCCTCCCGGGACTTACCAACTCCTACGAGCAGTACTTC
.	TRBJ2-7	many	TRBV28	CASKDGHSYEQYF	TGTGCCAGCAAAGACGGCCACTCCTACGAGCAGTACTTC
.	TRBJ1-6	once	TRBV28	CASRDPSGGSPLHF	TGTGCCAGCAGGGACCCCAGCGGGGGTTCACCCCTCCACTTT
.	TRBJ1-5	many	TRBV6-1	CASSPQGGGLPQHF	TGTGCCAGCAGTCCCCAAGGCGGTGGGCTGCCCCAGCATTTT
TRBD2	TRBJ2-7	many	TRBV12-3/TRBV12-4	CASSARGLAGIHEQYF	TGTGCCAGCAGCGCTAGGGGACTAGCGGGAATCCACGAGCAGTACTTC
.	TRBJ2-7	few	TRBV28	CASSSQRNEQYF	TGTGCCAGCAGTTCCCAGCGGAACGAGCAGTACTTC
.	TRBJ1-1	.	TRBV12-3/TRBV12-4	CASMGARDTEAFF	TGTGCCAGCATGGGGGCGAGAGACACTGAAGCTTTCTTT
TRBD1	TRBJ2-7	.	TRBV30	CAWSVIRTGDYEQYF	TGTGCCTGGAGTGTAATTCGGACAGGGGACTACGAGCAGTACTTC
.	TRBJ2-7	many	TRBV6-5	CASSPGTWGYEQYF	TGTGCCAGCAGCCCCGGGACATGGGGATACGAGCAGTACTTC